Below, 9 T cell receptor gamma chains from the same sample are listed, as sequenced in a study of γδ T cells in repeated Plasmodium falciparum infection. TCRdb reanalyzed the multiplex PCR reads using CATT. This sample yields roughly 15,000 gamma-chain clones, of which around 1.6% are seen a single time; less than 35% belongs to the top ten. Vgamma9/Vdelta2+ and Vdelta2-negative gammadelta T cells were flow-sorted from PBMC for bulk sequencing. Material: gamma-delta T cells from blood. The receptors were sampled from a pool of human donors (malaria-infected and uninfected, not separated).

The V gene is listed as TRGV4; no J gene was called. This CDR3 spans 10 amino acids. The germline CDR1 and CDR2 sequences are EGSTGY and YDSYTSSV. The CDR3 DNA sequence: TGTGCCACCTGGAACCATGTGGGACTCTTT. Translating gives CATWNHVGLF.

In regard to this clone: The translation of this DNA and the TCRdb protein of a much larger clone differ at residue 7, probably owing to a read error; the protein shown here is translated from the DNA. DNA for the CDR3: TGTGCCTTGTGGATCCTAATGGGGAAACTCTTT. Translation: CALWILMGKLF. The chain combines TRGV9 with TRGJ1 or TRGJ2. The J gene, left out of TCRdb, was set here by checking the DNA against germline. Per germline, CDR1 GITISATS and CDR2 ISYDGTV (reference sequence). The junction had 11 bases not matched to a gene; V was cut back by 6 bases and J by 12 bases. The CDR3 is 11 amino acids.

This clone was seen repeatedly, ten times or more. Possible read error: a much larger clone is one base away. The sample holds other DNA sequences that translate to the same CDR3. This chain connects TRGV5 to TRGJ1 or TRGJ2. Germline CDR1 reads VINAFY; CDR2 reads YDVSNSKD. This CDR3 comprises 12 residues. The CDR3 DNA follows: TGTGCCACCTGGGAGATTTATTATAAGAAGCTCTTT. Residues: CATWEIYYKKLF.

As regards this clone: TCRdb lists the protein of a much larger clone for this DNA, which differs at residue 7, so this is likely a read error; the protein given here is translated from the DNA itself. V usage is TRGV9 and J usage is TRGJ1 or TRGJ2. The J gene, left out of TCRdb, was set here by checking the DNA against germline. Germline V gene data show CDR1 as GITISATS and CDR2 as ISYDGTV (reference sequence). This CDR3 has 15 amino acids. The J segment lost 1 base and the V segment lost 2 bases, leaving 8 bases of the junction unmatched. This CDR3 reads CALWEAYPNYYKKLF. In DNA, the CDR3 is TGTGCCTTGTGGGAGGCTTATCCTAATTATTATAAGAAACTCTTT.

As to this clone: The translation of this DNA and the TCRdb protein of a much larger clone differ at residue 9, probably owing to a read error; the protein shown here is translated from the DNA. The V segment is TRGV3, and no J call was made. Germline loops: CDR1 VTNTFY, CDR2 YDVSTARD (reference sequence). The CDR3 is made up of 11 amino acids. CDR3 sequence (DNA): TGTGCCACCTGGGACAGGCACAAGGAACTCTTT. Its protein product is CATWDRHKELF.

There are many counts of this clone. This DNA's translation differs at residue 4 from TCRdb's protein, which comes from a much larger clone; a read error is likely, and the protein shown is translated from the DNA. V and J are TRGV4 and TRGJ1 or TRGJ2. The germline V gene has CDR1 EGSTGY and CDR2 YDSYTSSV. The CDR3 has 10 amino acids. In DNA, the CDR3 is TGTGCCACCAGGGAACACGGTTTGGTCTTT. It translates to CATREHGLVF.

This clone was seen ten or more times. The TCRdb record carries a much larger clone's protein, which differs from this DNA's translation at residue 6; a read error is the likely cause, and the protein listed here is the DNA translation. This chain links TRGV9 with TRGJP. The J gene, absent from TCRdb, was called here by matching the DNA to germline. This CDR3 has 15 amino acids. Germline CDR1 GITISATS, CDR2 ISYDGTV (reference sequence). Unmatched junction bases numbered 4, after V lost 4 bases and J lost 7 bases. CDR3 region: CALWEAELGKKIKVF. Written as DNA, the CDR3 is TGTGCCTTGTGGGAAGCCGAGTTGGGCAAAAAAATCAAGGTATTT.

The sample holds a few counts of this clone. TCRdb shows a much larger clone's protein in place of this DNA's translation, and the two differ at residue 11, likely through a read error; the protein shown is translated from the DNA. CDR3 sequence: CATWDVSTQEWGKKIKVF. Here the CDR3 DNA reads TGTGCCACCTGGGACGTGTCAACGCAAGAGTGGGGCAAAAAAATCAAGGTATTT. This chain joins TRGV3 and TRGJP. The CDR3 is 18 residues long. Germline CDR1 is VTNTFY and CDR2 is YDVSTARD (reference sequence).

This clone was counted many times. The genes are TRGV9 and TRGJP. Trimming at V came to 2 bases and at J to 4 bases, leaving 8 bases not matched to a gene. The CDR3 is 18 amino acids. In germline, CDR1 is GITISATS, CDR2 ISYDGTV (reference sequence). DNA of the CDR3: TGTGCCTTGTGGGAGGCGCAACTACAAGAGTTGGGCAAAAAAATCAAGGTATTT. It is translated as CALWEAQLQELGKKIKVF.